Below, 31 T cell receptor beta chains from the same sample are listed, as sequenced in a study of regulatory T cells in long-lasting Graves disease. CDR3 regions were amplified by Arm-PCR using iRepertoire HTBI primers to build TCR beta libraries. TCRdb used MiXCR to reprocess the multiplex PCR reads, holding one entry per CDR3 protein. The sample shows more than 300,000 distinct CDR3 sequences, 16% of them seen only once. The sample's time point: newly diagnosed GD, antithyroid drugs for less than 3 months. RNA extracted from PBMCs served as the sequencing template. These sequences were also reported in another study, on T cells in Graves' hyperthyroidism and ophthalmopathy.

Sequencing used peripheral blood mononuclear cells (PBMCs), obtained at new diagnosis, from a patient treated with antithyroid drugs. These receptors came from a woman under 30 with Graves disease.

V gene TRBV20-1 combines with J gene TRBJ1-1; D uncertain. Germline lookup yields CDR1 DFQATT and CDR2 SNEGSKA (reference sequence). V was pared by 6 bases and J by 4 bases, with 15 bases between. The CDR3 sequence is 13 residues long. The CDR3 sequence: CSAPSYLGTEAFF. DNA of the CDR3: TGCAGTGCCCCTTCTTATCTTGGCACTGAAGCTTTCTTT.

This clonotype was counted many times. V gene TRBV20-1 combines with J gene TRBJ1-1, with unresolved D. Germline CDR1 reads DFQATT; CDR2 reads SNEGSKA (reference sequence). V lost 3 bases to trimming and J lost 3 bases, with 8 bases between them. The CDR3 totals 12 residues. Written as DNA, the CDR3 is TGCAGTGCTAGGTGGGGTTACACTGAAGCTTTCTTT. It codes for CSARWGYTEAFF.

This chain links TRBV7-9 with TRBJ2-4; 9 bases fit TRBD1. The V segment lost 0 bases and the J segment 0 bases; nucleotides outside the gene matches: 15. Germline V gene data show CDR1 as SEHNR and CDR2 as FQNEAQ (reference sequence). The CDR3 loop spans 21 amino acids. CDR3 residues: CASSLAHMWDRAHIAKNIQYF. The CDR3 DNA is TGTGCCAGCAGCTTAGCGCATATGTGGGACAGGGCCCATATAGCCAAAAACATTCAGTACTTC.

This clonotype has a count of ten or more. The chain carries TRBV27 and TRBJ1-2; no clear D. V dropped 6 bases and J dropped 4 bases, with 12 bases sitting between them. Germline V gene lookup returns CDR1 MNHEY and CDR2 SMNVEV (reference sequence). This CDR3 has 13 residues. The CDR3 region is CASSFEGFYGYTF. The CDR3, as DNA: TGTGCCAGCAGCTTCGAGGGATTCTATGGCTACACCTTC.

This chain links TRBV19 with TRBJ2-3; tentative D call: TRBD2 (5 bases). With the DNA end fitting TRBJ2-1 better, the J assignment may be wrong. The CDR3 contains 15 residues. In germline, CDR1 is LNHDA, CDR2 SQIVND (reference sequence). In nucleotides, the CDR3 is TGTGCCAGTAGTATAAAGCCTAGCCCACAATCTGAGCAGTTCTTC. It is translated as CASSIKPSPQSEQFF.

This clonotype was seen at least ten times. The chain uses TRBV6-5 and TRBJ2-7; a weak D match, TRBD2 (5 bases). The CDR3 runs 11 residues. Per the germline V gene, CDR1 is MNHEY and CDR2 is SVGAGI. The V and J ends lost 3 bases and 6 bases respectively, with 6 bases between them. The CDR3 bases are TGTGCCAGCAGTTATCTAGCCGAGCAGTACTTC. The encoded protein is CASSYLAEQYF.

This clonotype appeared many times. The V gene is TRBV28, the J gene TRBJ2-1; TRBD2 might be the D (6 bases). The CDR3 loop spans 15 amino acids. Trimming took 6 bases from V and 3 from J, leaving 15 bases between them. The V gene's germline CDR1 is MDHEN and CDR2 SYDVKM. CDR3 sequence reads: CASRGEESFYNEQFF. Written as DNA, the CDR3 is TGTGCCAGCAGGGGGGAGGAGAGCTTCTACAATGAGCAGTTCTTC.

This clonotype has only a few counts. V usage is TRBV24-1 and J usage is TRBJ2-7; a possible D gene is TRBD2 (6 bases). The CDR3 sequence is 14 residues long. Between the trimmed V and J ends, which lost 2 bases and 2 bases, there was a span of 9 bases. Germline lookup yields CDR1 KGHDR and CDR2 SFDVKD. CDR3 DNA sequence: TGTGCCACCAGTGATTCCGGGGGACCCTACGAGCAGTACTTC. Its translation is CATSDSGGPYEQYF.

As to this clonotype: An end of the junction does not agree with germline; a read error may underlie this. The CDR3 loop reads CVSSYSSGATDTQYF. For the CDR3, the DNA is TGTGTCAGCAGTTACTCTAGCGGGGCCACAGATACGCAGTATTTT. The chain combines TRBV6-2 or TRBV6-3 with TRBJ2-3; 9 bases align to TRBD2. Germline-derived CDR1 and CDR2 are MNHEY and SVGEGT. The CDR3 runs to 15 residues.

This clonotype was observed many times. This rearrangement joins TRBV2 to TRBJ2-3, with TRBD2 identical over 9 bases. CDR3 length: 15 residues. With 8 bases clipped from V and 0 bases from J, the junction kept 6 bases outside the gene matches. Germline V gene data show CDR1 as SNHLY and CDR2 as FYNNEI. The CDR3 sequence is CASLRLAASTDTQYF. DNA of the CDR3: TGTGCCAGCCTGAGACTAGCGGCGAGCACAGATACGCAGTATTTT.

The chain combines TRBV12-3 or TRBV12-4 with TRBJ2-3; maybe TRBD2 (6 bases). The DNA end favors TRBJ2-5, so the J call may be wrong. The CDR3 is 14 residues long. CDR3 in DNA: TGTGCCAGCAGACCGCGCGGGGCGGCGGAGACCCAGTACTTC. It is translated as CASRPRGAAETQYF.

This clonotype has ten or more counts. CDR3 protein: CASSESREGEQFF. DNA for the CDR3: TGTGCCAGCAGTGAATCCAGGGAAGGTGAGCAGTTCTTC. V gene TRBV2 combines with J gene TRBJ2-1; D perhaps matches TRBD1 (5 bases). The CDR3 runs 13 residues. Germline V gene sequence: CDR1 SNHLY, CDR2 FYNNEI. V dropped 2 bases and J dropped 9 bases, with 11 bases sitting between them.

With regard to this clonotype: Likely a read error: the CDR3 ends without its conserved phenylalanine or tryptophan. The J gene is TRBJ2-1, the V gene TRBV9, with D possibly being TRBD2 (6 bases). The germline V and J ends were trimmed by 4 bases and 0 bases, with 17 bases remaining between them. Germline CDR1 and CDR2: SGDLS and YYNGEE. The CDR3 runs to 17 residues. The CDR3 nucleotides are TGTGCCAGCAGCTTAGTTAGGGACTTGAGCTCCTACAATGAGCAGTTCCTC. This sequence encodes CASSLVRDLSSYNEQFL.

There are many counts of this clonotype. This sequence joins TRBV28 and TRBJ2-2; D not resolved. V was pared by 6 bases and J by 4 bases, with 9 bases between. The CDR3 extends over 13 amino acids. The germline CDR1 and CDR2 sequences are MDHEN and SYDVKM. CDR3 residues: CASSLISTGELFF. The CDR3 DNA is TGTGCCAGCAGCTTGATCTCCACCGGGGAGCTGTTTTTT.

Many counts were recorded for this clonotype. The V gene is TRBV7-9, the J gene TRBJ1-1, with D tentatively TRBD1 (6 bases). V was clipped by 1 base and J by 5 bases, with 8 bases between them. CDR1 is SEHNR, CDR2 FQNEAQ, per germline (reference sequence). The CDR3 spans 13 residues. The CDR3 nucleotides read TGTGCCAGCAGCTTAGAGGGGGAAACTGAAGCTTTCTTT. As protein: CASSLEGETEAFF.

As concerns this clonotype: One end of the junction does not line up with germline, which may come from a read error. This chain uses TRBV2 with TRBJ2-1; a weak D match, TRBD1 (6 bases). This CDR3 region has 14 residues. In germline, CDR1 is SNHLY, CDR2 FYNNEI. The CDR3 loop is CARTSGTTYNGQFF. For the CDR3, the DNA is TGTGCCAGGACATCCGGGACAACCTACAATGGGCAGTTCTTC.

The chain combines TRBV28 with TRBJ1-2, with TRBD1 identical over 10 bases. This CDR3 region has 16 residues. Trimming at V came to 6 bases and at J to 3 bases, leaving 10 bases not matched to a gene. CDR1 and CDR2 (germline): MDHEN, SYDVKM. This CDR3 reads CASSPIRDRGHYGYTF. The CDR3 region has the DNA TGTGCCAGCAGCCCTATCCGGGACAGGGGTCACTATGGCTACACCTTC.

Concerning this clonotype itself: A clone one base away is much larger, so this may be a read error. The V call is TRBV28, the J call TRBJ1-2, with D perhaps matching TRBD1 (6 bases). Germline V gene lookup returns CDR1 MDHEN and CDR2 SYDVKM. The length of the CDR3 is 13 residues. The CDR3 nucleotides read TGTGCCAGCAGTTTCGGACAGCGCTATGGCTACGCCTTC. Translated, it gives CASSFGQRYGYAF.

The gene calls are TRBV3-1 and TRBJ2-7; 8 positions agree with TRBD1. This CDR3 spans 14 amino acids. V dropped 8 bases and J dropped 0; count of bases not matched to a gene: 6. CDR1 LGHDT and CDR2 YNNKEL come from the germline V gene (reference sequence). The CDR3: CASGRQGSSYEQYF. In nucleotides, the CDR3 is TGTGCCAGCGGCCGACAGGGGAGCTCCTACGAGCAGTACTTC.

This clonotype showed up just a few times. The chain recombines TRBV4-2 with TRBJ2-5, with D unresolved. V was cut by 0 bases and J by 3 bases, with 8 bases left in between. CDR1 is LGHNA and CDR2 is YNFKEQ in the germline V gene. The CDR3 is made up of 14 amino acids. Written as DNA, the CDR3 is TGTGCCAGCAGCCAAGAGAACCGGGAAGAGACCCAGTACTTC. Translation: CASSQENREETQYF.

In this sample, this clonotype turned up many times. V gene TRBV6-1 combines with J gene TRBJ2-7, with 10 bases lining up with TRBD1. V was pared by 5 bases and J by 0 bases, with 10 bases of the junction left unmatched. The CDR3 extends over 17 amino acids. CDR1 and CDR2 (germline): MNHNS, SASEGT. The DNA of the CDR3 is TGTGCCAGCAGTACCCAGACAGGGGGCCTCAACTCCTACGAGCAGTACTTC. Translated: CASSTQTGGLNSYEQYF.

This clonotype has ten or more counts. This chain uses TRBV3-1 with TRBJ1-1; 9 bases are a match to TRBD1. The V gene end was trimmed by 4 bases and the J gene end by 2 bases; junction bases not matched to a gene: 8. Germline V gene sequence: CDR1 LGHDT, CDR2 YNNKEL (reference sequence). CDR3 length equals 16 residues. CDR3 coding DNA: TGTGCCAGCAGCCTCTGGACAGGGGCTCGAAACACTGAAGCTTTCTTT. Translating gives CASSLWTGARNTEAFF.

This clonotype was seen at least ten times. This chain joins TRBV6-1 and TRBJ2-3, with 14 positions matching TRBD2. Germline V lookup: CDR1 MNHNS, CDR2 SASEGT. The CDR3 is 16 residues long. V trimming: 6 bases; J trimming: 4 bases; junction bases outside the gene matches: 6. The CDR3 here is CASSLTSGGVSDTQYF. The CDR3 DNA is TGTGCCAGCAGCCTGACTAGCGGGGGGGTGTCAGATACGCAGTATTTT.

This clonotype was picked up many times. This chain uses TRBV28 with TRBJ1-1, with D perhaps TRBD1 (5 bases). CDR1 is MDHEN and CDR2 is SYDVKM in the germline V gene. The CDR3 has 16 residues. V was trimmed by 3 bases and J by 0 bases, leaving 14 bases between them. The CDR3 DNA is TGTGCCAGCAGTTTGCAGGGAACTTTAATGAACACTGAAGCTTTCTTT. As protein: CASSLQGTLMNTEAFF.

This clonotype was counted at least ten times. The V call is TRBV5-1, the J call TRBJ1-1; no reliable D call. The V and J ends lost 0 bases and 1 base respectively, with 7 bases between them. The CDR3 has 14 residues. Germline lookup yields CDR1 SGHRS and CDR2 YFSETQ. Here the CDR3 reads CASSLEQRNTEAFF. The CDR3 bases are TGCGCCAGCAGCTTGGAACAGAGGAACACTGAAGCTTTCTTT.

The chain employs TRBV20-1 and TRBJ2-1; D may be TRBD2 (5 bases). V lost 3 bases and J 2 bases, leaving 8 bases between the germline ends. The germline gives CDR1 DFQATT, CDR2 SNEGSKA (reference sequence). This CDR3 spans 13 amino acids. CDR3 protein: CSASEGPYNEQFF. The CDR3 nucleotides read TGCAGTGCTAGCGAGGGTCCCTACAATGAGCAGTTCTTC.

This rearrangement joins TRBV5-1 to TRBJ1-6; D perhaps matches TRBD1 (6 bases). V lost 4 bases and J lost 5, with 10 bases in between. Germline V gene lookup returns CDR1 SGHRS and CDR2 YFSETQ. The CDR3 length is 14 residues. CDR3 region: CASSPGQHNSPLHF. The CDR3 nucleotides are TGCGCCAGCAGCCCAGGACAGCATAATTCACCCCTCCACTTT.

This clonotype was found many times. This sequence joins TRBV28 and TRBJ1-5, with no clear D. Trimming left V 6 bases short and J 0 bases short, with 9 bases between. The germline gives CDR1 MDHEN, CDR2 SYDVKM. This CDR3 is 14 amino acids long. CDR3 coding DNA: TGTGCCAGCAGCCGAGAGCTTAGCAATCAGCCCCAGCATTTT. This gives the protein CASSRELSNQPQHF.

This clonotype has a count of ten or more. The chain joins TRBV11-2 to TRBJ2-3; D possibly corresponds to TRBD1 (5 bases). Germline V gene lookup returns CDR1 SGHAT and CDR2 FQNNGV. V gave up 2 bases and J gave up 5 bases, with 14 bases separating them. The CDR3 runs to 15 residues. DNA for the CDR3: TGTGCCAGCAGCTTAAGGCAGGGCGGTCTAGATACGCAGTATTTT. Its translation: CASSLRQGGLDTQYF.

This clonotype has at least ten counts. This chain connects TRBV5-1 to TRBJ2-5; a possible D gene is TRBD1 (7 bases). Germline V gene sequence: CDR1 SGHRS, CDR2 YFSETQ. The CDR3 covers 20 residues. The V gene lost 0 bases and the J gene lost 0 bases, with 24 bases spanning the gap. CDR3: CASSLGQGLVGIPDQETQYF. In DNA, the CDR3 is TGCGCCAGCAGCTTGGGACAGGGACTCGTCGGAATCCCGGACCAAGAGACCCAGTACTTC.

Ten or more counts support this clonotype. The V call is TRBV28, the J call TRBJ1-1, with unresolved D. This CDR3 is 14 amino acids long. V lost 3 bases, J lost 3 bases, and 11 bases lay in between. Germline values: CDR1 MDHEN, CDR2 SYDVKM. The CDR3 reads CASSFSMGYTEAFF. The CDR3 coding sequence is TGTGCCAGCAGTTTCTCCATGGGGTACACTGAAGCTTTCTTT.